The 28 T cell receptor beta chains in this list originate from one sample, sequenced in a study of T cell responses to AZD1222 COVID-19 vaccine (dated by TCRdb to 2020 to 2023). To prepare the library, the immunoSEQ multiplex PCR assay was applied. TCRdb limited this immuneACCESS table to in-frame rearrangements with V and J called. A share of clones is missing; checked studies link under half to unresolved V genes, and the rest is unexplained. For this sample the table gives some 200,000 clones, of which around 92% were detected only once. The top ten constitute 10% of the sample. Read against the paper, the sample's time point label means: baseline before first vaccination. The sample in question was peripheral blood, obtained on day 0 of AZD1222 vaccination. The receptors come from an adult in good health.

The chain employs TRBV30 and TRBJ1-6; D remains ambiguous. V was trimmed by 3 bases and J by 9 bases, leaving 12 bases between them. The CDR3 totals 13 residues. Germline V gene sequence: CDR1 GTSNPN, CDR2 SVGIG (reference sequence). The CDR3 sequence is CAWRIDRGSPLHF. CDR3 bases: TGTGCCTGGAGGATTGACCGGGGTTCACCCCTCCACTTT.

This sequence joins TRBV27 and TRBJ1-2; D uncertain. V was shortened by 4 bases and J by 3 bases, with 9 bases between the two germline ends. This CDR3 spans 13 amino acids. From germline, CDR1 is MNHEY and CDR2 SMNVEV (reference sequence). This CDR3 reads CASSYGYDYGYTF. The CDR3 DNA sequence: TGTGCCAGCAGTTACGGGTATGACTATGGCTACACCTTC.

The rearrangement links TRBV11-2 to TRBJ2-5; the D is unclear. V dropped 2 bases and J dropped 1 base, with 8 bases sitting between them. This CDR3 comprises 14 residues. Germline V gives CDR1 SGHAT, CDR2 FQNNGV. The CDR3 DNA reads as TGTGCCAGCAGCTTAAGGCCTAGCCAAGAGACCCAGTACTTC. Its translation: CASSLRPSQETQYF.

The gene calls are TRBV9 and TRBJ2-1, with unresolved D. Germline CDR1 is SGDLS and CDR2 is YYNGEE. The CDR3 runs 13 residues. V lost 0 bases, J lost 5 bases, and 6 bases lay in between. CDR3 amino acids: CASSVGGNNEQFF. The DNA for the CDR3 is TGTGCCAGCAGCGTAGGGGGAAACAATGAGCAGTTCTTC.

The gene calls are TRBV28 and TRBJ2-2; D gene ambiguous. Germline-derived CDR1 and CDR2 are MDHEN and SYDVKM. V lost 5 bases and J lost 3, with 10 bases in between. This CDR3 comprises 14 residues. CDR3 sequence: CASSGLFDTGELFF. The DNA of the CDR3 is TGTGCCAGCAGTGGGTTATTCGACACCGGGGAGCTGTTTTTT. The full variable domain, in which reference TRBV28 and TRBJ2-2 provide the parts outside the CDR3, is DVKVTQSSRYLVKRTGEKVFLECVQDMDHENMFWYRQDPGLGLRLIYFSYDVKMKEKGDIPEGYSVSREKKERFSLILESASTNQTSMYLCASSGLFDTGELFFGEGSRLTVL.

The table lists this clone with a few counts. This chain links TRBV11-2 with TRBJ2-5; tentative D call: TRBD2 (5 bases). Germline V gives CDR1 SGHAT, CDR2 FQNNGV. The CDR3 totals 13 residues. The V and J ends lost 7 bases and 5 bases respectively, with 14 bases between them. The CDR3 coding sequence is TGTGCCAGCACCTCTAGCAGCAGGGAGACCCAGTACTTC. Its protein product is CASTSSSRETQYF.

V gene TRBV20-1 combines with J gene TRBJ1-2; D may be TRBD1 (5 bases). Trimming took 5 bases from V and 7 from J, leaving 11 bases between them. CDR1 is DFQATT, CDR2 SNEGSKA, per germline (reference sequence). This CDR3 contains 11 residues. CDR3 DNA sequence: TGCAGTGCTTACCCAGGGTCTGGCTACACCTTC. This sequence encodes CSAYPGSGYTF.

This chain connects TRBV3-1 (or the pseudogene TRBV3-2) to TRBJ1-2, with TRBD1 matching 8 bases. CDR3 length: 13 residues. The V gene's germline CDR1 is LGHDT and CDR2 YNNKEL (reference sequence). V dropped 5 bases and J dropped 8; count of bases not matched to a gene: 7. The chain's CDR3 is CASSDGQGPGYTF. The DNA for the CDR3 is TGTGCCAGCAGCGATGGACAGGGTCCAGGCTACACCTTC.

The chain couples TRBV3-1 (or the pseudogene TRBV3-2) to TRBJ2-1; D may be TRBD2 (5 bases). The CDR3 is 15 amino acids. V lost 4 bases and J lost 0, with 10 bases in between. Germline V gene data show CDR1 as LGHDT and CDR2 as YNNKEL (reference sequence). The CDR3 loop reads CASSLTISSYNEQFF. CDR3 bases: TGTGCCAGCAGCCTGACTATTAGCTCCTACAATGAGCAGTTCTTC.

This clone was counted a single time. The chain combines TRBV10-1 with TRBJ1-2; D unclear. V gave up 1 base and J gave up 4 bases, with 7 bases separating them. The CDR3 extends over 13 amino acids. Germline V gene sequence: CDR1 WNHNN, CDR2 SYGVQD (reference sequence). CDR3 DNA sequence: TGCGCCAGCAGTGAGTTGGGGTCCTATGGCTACACCTTC. This encodes CASSELGSYGYTF.

J is TRBJ1-1 and V is TRBV9; TRBD1 might be the D (6 bases). The CDR3 contains 12 residues. CDR1 and CDR2 from the germline V gene are SGDLS and YYNGEE. V lost 4 bases, J lost 10 bases, and 14 bases lay in between. This chain's CDR3 is CASSSQGFGAFF. For the CDR3, the DNA is TGTGCCAGCAGCTCACAGGGTTTCGGAGCTTTCTTT. Full variable domain (rest looked up from reference TRBV9 and TRBJ1-1): DSGVTQTPKHLITATGQRVTLRCSPRSGDLSVYWYQQSLDQGLQFLIQYYNGEERAKGNILERFSAQQFPDLHSELNLSSLELGDSALYFCASSSQGFGAFFGQGTRLTVV.

The chain carries TRBV2 and TRBJ2-3; D call uncertain. Germline V gene lookup returns CDR1 SNHLY and CDR2 FYNNEI. The CDR3 totals 13 residues. V was pared by 10 bases and J by 5 bases, with 16 bases between. CDR3 in amino acids: CANLSEEGDTQYF. For the CDR3, the DNA is TGTGCCAACTTAAGTGAGGAAGGAGATACGCAGTATTTT.

This clone appeared a few times. The chain carries TRBV2 and TRBJ2-1; TRBD2 is a possible D gene (6 bases). The length of the CDR3 is 14 residues. The ends were cut back, 7 bases at V and 0 bases at J, with 10 bases in the middle. The V gene's germline CDR1 is SNHLY and CDR2 FYNNEI. CDR3 residues: CASNLASSYNEQFF. In DNA, the CDR3 is TGTGCCAGCAACCTAGCGAGCTCCTACAATGAGCAGTTCTTC.

This sequence joins TRBV7-9 and TRBJ1-6, with D unclear. The germline V gene has CDR1 SEHNR and CDR2 FQNEAQ (reference sequence). Trimming removed 4 bases from V and 3 bases from J, with 10 bases in between. The CDR3 is made up of 15 amino acids. The CDR3 nucleotides read TGTGCCAGCAGCTCCTCCGGGAACTATAATTCACCCCTCCACTTT. This codes for CASSSSGNYNSPLHF.

J is TRBJ1-2 and V is TRBV28; D unresolved. This CDR3 has 11 residues. The V gene lost 4 bases and the J gene lost 2 bases, with 2 bases spanning the gap. Germline assignment: CDR1 MDHEN and CDR2 SYDVKM. CDR3 DNA sequence: TGTGCCAGCAGTTCCAACTATGGCTACACCTTC. Translation: CASSSNYGYTF.

The rearrangement joins TRBV7-3 to TRBJ1-3; D call uncertain. CDR3 length equals 15 residues. V lost 2 bases and J 4 bases, leaving 12 bases between the germline ends. Per germline, CDR1 SGHTA and CDR2 FQGTGA. The CDR3 region is CASSLGPSAGNTIYF. The CDR3 nucleotides read TGTGCCAGCAGCTTAGGGCCCTCCGCGGGAAACACCATATATTTT.

The CDR3 nucleotides read TGTGCCAGTAGCCCCCCGGCGGTAGCGGGAACCAATGAGCAGTTCTTC. Amino acids: CASSPPAVAGTNEQFF. The rearrangement links TRBV19 to TRBJ2-1, with 8 nucleotides matching TRBD2. V shed 6 bases and J 6 bases; nucleotides not matched to a gene: 13. This CDR3 has 16 residues. CDR1 and CDR2 (germline): LNHDA, SQIVND (reference sequence). Complete variable domain (other parts from reference TRBV19 and TRBJ2-1): DGGITQSPKYLFRKEGQNVTLSCEQNLNHDAMYWYRQDPGQGLRLIYYSQIVNDFQKGDIAEGYSVSREKKESFPLTVTSAQKNPTAFYLCASSPPAVAGTNEQFFGPGTRLTVL.

CDR3 DNA sequence: TGTGAGATTCGCAGGGGCGTGAACACTGAAGCTTTCTTT. Translated, it gives CEIRRGVNTEAFF. The rearrangement uses TRBV28 and TRBJ1-1; possibly TRBD1 for D (6 bases). Germline V CDR1 and CDR2: MDHEN, SYDVKM. The CDR3 contains 13 residues.

The chain uses TRBV12-3 or TRBV12-4 and TRBJ2-3, with 7 positions matching TRBD1. The ends lost 6 bases at V and 7 bases at J; junction bases unmatched: 4. This CDR3 contains 12 residues. The CDR3 loop reads CASSSGQYTQYF. CDR3 DNA sequence: TGTGCCAGCAGCTCGGGACAGTATACGCAGTATTTT.

This chain connects TRBV6-4 to TRBJ1-1, with D possibly being TRBD1 (6 bases). V was clipped by 7 bases and J by 3 bases, with 12 bases between them. The length of the CDR3 is 13 residues. Germline values: CDR1 MRHNA, CDR2 SNTAGT. CDR3 loop: CASKQGKYTEAFF. The CDR3 DNA is TGTGCCAGCAAGCAGGGGAAGTACACTGAAGCTTTCTTT.

The chain joins TRBV19 to TRBJ1-4, with a weak D call TRBD1 (5 bases). CDR3 size: 18 residues. Per the germline V gene, CDR1 is LNHDA and CDR2 is SQIVND (reference sequence). The V gene lost 6 bases and the J gene lost 0 bases, with 20 bases spanning the gap. The CDR3, as DNA: TGTGCCAGTAGCCCCTTGACAGCGACTTCTGCAACTAATGAAAAACTGTTTTTT. This gives the protein CASSPLTATSATNEKLFF.

The chain employs TRBV11-3 and TRBJ2-1, with TRBD1 as a possible D gene (5 bases). CDR3 length: 14 amino acids. Germline values: CDR1 SGHNT, CDR2 YENEEA. Trimming stripped 1 base from V and 3 bases from J, with 7 bases between. This CDR3 is CASSLGGSYNEQFF. The CDR3 DNA is TGTGCCAGCAGCTTAGGGGGCAGCTACAATGAGCAGTTCTTC.

The rearrangement joins TRBV19 to TRBJ1-2; 8 nucleotides line up with TRBD1. The V gene's germline CDR1 is LNHDA and CDR2 SQIVND (reference sequence). V was pared by 5 bases and J by 7 bases, with 9 bases of the junction left unmatched. CDR3 length: 14 residues. CDR3: CASSGTGGSSGYTF. The CDR3 DNA is TGTGCCAGTAGTGGCACAGGGGGGAGTAGTGGCTACACCTTC.

The V gene is TRBV10-3, the J gene TRBJ2-2; weak D call: TRBD2 (6 bases). The CDR3 sequence is 15 residues long. The germline V gene encodes CDR1 ENHRY and CDR2 SYGVKD. V lost 6 bases and J 6 bases, leaving 17 bases between the germline ends. CDR3 residues: CAISNQEGIAGELFF. CDR3 DNA sequence: TGTGCCATCAGCAACCAGGAGGGCATCGCCGGGGAGCTGTTTTTT.

As for this clone: A junction end diverges from the germline sequence, so it may reflect a read error. J is TRBJ2-1 and V is TRBV5-1; TRBD2 is a possible D gene (6 bases). This CDR3 is 16 amino acids long. Per germline, CDR1 SGHRS and CDR2 YFSETQ. For the CDR3, the DNA is TGCGCCAGCAGCTTATTCGGAGGGGACTTATACAATGGGCAGTTCTTC. Protein: CASSLFGGDLYNGQFF.

The chain has TRBV5-4 and TRBJ1-1, with D perhaps matching TRBD1 (6 bases). This CDR3 region has 15 residues. Per the germline V gene, CDR1 is SGHNT and CDR2 is YYREEE (reference sequence). V lost 3 bases to trimming and J lost 2 bases, with 14 bases between them. This chain's CDR3 is CASSSQTGLNTEAFF. CDR3 nucleotides: TGTGCCAGCAGCTCCCAAACAGGGCTCAACACTGAAGCTTTCTTT. Using reference TRBV5-4 and TRBJ1-1 for the parts outside the CDR3, the full variable domain is ETGVTQSPTHLIKTRGQQVTLRCSSQSGHNTVSWYQQALGQGPQFIFQYYREEENGRGNFPPRFSGLQFPNYSSELNVNALELDDSALYLCASSSQTGLNTEAFFGQGTRLTVV.

The rearrangement uses TRBV6-1 and TRBJ2-7; 7 bases match TRBD1. J was trimmed by 1 base and V by 2 bases; bases with no gene match: 8. Per germline, CDR1 MNHNS and CDR2 SASEGT. The CDR3 totals 16 residues. The CDR3 here is CASSESMTGKSYEQYF. The CDR3 DNA is TGTGCCAGCAGTGAAAGTATGACAGGGAAATCCTACGAGCAGTACTTC.

The rearrangement links TRBV6-5 to TRBJ2-2, with TRBD1 as a possible D gene (6 bases). The V gene's germline CDR1 is MNHEY and CDR2 SVGAGI. The CDR3 runs to 11 residues. The chain's CDR3 is CVLNRAGELFF. The CDR3 region has the DNA TGTGTCTTAAACAGGGCCGGGGAGCTGTTTTTT.